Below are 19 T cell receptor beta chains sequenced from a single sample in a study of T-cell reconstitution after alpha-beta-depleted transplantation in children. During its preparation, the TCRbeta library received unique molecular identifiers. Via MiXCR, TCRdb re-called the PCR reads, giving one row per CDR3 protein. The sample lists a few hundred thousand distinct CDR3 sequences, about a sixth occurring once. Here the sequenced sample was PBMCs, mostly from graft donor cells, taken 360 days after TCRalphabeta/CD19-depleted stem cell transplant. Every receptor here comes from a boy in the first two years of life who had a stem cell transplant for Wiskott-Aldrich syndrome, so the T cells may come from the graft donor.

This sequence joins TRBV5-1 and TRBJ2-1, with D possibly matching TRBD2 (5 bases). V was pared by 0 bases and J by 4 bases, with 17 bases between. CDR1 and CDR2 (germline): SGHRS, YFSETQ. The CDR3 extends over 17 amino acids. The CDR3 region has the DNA TGCGCCAGCAGCTTGGAGAAGGCTAGCCCTCTTTACAATGAGCAGTTCTTC. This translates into CASSLEKASPLYNEQFF.

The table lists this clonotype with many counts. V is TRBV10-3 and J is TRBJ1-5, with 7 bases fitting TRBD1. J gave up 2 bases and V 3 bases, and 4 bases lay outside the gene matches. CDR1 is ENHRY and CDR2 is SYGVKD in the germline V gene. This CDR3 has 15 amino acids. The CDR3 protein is CAISDSGQGNQPQHF. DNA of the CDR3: TGTGCCATCAGTGATAGCGGACAGGGCAATCAGCCCCAGCATTTT.

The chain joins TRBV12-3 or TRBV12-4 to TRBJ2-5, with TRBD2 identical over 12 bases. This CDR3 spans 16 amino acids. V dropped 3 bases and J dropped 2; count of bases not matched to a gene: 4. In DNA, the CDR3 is TGTGCCAGCAGTTTTCGACTAGCGGGGGAGCAAGAGACCCAGTACTTC. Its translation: CASSFRLAGEQETQYF.

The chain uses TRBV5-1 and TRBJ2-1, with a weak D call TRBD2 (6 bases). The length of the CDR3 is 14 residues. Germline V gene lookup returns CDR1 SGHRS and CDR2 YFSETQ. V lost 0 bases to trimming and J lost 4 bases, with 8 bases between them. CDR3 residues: CASSLDGRYNEQFF. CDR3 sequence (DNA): TGCGCCAGCAGCTTGGATGGGAGGTACAATGAGCAGTTCTTC.

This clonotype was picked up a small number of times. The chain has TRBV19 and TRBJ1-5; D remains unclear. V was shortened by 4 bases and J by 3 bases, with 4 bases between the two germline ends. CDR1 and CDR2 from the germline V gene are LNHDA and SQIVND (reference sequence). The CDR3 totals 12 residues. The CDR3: CASSRTNQPQHF. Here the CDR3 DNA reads TGTGCCAGTAGTAGGACCAATCAGCCCCAGCATTTT. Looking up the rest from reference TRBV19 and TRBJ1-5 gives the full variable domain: DGGITQSPKYLFRKEGQNVTLSCEQNLNHDAMYWYRQDPGQGLRLIYYSQIVNDFQKGDIAEGYSVSREKKESFPLTVTSAQKNPTAFYLCASSRTNQPQHFGDGTRLSIL.

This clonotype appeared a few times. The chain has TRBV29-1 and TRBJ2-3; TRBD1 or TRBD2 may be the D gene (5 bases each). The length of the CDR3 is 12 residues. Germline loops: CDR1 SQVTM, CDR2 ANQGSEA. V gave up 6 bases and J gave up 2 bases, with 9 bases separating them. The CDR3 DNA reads TGCAGCGTAACGGGGCCCACAGATACGCAGTATTTT. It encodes CSVTGPTDTQYF.

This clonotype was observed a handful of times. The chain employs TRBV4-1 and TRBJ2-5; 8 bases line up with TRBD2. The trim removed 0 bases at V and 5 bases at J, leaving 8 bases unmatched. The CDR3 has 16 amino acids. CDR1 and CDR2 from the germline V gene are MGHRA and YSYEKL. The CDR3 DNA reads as TGCGCCAGCAGCCAAGAGGTGACTAGCGTTACGGAGACCCAGTACTTC. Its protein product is CASSQEVTSVTETQYF.

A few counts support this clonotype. This CDR3 is CSARRTEAFF. As DNA, the CDR3 is TGCAGTGCTAGACGCACTGAAGCTTTCTTT. This chain connects TRBV20-1 to TRBJ1-1; no definite D call. V lost 2 bases, J lost 4 bases, and 2 bases lay in between. The CDR3 consists of 10 residues. Germline V gives CDR1 DFQATT, CDR2 SNEGSKA (reference sequence).

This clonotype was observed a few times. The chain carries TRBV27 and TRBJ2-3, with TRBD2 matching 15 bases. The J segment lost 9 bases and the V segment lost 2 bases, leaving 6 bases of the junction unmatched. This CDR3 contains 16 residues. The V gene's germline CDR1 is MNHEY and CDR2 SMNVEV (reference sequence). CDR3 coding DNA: TGTGCCAGCAGTTTACGCCCGGGACTAGCGGGAGGAACGCAGTATTTT. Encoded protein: CASSLRPGLAGGTQYF.

In DNA form, the CDR3 reads TGTGCCAGCAGTCGGAGGACAGGGGGGGAGCAGTACTTC. It codes for CASSRRTGGEQYF. The chain couples TRBV12-3 or TRBV12-4 to TRBJ2-7, with 10 bases fitting TRBD1. V gave up 5 bases and J gave up 7 bases; unmatched junction bases: 5. The CDR3 runs 13 residues.

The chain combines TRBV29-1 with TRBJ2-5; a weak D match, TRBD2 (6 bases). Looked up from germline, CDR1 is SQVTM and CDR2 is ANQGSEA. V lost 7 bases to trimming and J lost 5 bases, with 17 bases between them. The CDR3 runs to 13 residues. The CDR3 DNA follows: TGCAGCGCCCTCTCCCGCGGAGGGGAGACCCAGTACTTC. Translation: CSALSRGGETQYF.

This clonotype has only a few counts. The CDR3 spells CASSPKVGGPQSYEQYF. CDR3 nucleotide sequence: TGTGCCAGCAGCCCCAAAGTGGGAGGGCCTCAGTCCTACGAGCAGTACTTC. The genes are TRBV7-2 and TRBJ2-7; 7 nucleotides agree with TRBD2. CDR3 size: 17 residues. Germline V gene sequence: CDR1 SGHTA, CDR2 FQGNSA. V shed 5 bases, J shed 1 base, and the junction held 14 bases outside the gene matches. The entire variable domain, with the rest obtained from reference TRBV7-2 and TRBJ2-7, is as follows: GAGVSQSPSNKVTEKGKDVELRCDPISGHTALYWYRQSLGQGLEFLIYFQGNSAPDKSGLPSDRFSAERTGGSVSTLTIQRTQQEDSAVYLCASSPKVGGPQSYEQYFGPGTRLTVT.

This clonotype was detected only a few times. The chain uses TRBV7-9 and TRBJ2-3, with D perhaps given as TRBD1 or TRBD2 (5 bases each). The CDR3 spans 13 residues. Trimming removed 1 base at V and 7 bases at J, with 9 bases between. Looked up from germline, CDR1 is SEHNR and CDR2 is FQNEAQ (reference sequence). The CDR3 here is CASSLDGGNTQYF. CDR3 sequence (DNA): TGTGCCAGCAGCTTAGATGGGGGAAATACGCAGTATTTT.

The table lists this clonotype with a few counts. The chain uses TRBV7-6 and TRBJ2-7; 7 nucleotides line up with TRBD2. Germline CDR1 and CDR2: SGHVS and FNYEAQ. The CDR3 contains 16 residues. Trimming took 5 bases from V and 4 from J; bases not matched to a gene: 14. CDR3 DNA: TGTGCCAGCAGCCCTCTAGGAGGGAGGGCCGTTTACGAGCAGTACTTC. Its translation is CASSPLGGRAVYEQYF.

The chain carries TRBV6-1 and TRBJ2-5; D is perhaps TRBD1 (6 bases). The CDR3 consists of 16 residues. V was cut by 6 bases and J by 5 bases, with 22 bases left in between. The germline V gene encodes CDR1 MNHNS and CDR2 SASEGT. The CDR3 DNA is TGTGCCAGCAGCAATCTCGGGACACCGAGGGGGGAGACCCAGTACTTC. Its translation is CASSNLGTPRGETQYF.

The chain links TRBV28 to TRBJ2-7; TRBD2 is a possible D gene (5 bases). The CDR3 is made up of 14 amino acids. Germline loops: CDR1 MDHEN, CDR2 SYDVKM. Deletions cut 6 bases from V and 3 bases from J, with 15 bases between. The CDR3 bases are TGTGCCAGCAGCCCCCCGGGTGGAGGCTACGAGCAGTACTTC. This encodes CASSPPGGGYEQYF.

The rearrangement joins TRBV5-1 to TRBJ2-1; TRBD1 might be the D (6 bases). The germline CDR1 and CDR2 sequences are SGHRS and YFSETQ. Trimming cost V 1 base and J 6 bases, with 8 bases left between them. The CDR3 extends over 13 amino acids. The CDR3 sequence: CASSLRDTNEQFF. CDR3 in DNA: TGCGCCAGCAGCTTGAGGGACACCAATGAGCAGTTCTTC.

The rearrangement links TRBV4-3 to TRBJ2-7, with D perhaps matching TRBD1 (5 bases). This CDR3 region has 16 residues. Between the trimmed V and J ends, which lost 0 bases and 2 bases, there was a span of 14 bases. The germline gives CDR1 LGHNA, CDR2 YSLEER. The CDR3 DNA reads TGCGCCAGCAGCCAAGAAAGTGGAGCAGGGACCTACGAGCAGTACTTC. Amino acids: CASSQESGAGTYEQYF.

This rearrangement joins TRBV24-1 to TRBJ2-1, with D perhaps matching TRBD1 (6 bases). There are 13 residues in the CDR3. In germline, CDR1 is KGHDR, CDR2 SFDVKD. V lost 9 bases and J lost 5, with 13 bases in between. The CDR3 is CATAEDSHNEQFF. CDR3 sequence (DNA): TGTGCCACCGCTGAGGACAGTCACAATGAGCAGTTCTTC.